These 17 T cell receptor beta chains were all obtained from the same sample, sequenced in a study of graft-versus-host responses after intestinal transplantation. Sequencing was performed with immunoSEQ multiplex PCR; in TCRdb, only in-frame clones are kept and a portion is missing. This sample yields about 97,000 clones, of which 80% to 95% are seen a single time; about 16% belongs to the top ten. The starting material was PBMCs, obtained about 450 days after intestinal transplant. The receptors stem from a human patient who received an intestinal transplant, so some T cells may come from the graft donor.

The chain joins TRBV15 to TRBJ2-1; D call uncertain. V was shortened by 8 bases and J by 3 bases, with 11 bases between the two germline ends. Germline V gene data show CDR1 as LNHNV and CDR2 as YYDKDF (reference sequence). This CDR3 contains 13 residues. The CDR3 region is CATSLDFYNEQFF. The CDR3 DNA follows: TGTGCCACCTCTCTTGACTTCTACAATGAGCAGTTCTTC.

The V call is TRBV9, the J call TRBJ1-2; D might be TRBD1 (6 bases). Germline V gene data show CDR1 as SGDLS and CDR2 as YYNGEE. This CDR3 is 15 amino acids long. Trimming cost V 2 bases and J 4 bases, with 15 bases left between them. The CDR3 DNA reads as TGTGCCAGCAGCGTTGGATCACAGGGTGGCTATGGCTACACCTTC. It is translated as CASSVGSQGGYGYTF. The variable domain in full, completed from reference TRBV9 and TRBJ1-2, reads DSGVTQTPKHLITATGQRVTLRCSPRSGDLSVYWYQQSLDQGLQFLIQYYNGEERAKGNILERFSAQQFPDLHSELNLSSLELGDSALYFCASSVGSQGGYGYTFGSGTRLTVV.

The chain carries TRBV19 and TRBJ2-7; 15 bases are shared with TRBD2. Germline trimming cut 4 bases from V and 4 bases from J; bases unmatched to any gene: 2. Per the germline V gene, CDR1 is LNHDA and CDR2 is SQIVND (reference sequence). The CDR3 length is 15 residues. The CDR3 DNA reads TGTGCCAGTAGTACAGGACTAGCGGGGGGGTACGAGCAGTACTTC. Protein sequence: CASSTGLAGGYEQYF.

A remark on this clone: The junction shows a germline mismatch at one end, possibly a read error. At the DNA level, this CDR3 is encoded by other sequences in the same sample as well. The chain links TRBV12-5 to TRBJ1-5; the match to TRBD1 covers 8 bases. This CDR3 has 16 amino acids. In germline, CDR1 is LGHNT, CDR2 FRNRAP. The CDR3 is CASGLGTGGSNQPQHF. CDR3 bases: TGTGCTAGTGGGTTGGGGACAGGTGGCAGCAATCAGCCCCAGCATTTT.

V and J are TRBV4-2 and TRBJ2-5; D is perhaps TRBD2 (7 bases). The CDR3 totals 15 residues. The ends were cut back, 4 bases at V and 5 bases at J, with 17 bases in the middle. Germline V gene lookup returns CDR1 LGHNA and CDR2 YNFKEQ. Here the CDR3 DNA reads TGTGCCAGCAGCCCCTGGGGGGGGCAGGGGGAGACCCAGTACTTC. This codes for CASSPWGGQGETQYF.

The chain uses TRBV5-1 and TRBJ2-5; TRBD1 aligns across 11 bases. CDR3 length: 15 residues. The germline CDR1 and CDR2 sequences are SGHRS and YFSETQ. J gave up 7 bases and V 2 bases, and 7 bases lay outside the gene matches. CDR3: CASSFGTGGFRTQYF. DNA for the CDR3: TGCGCCAGCAGCTTTGGGACAGGGGGATTTAGGACCCAGTACTTC. The full variable domain, with the rest looked up from reference TRBV5-1 and TRBJ2-5, is KAGVTQTPRYLIKTRGQQVTLSCSPISGHRSVSWYQQTPGQGLQFLFEYFSETQRNKGNFPGRFSGRQFSNSRSEMNVSTLELGDSALYLCASSFGTGGFRTQYFGPGTRLLVL.

J is TRBJ1-5 and V is TRBV10-3; D call uncertain. The CDR3 spans 14 residues. The germline gives CDR1 ENHRY, CDR2 SYGVKD. The V end lost 0 bases, the J end lost 2 bases, and 5 bases lay between the germline ends. The CDR3 DNA follows: TGTGCCATCAGTGAGTCCTTGGGCAATCAGCCCCAGCATTTT. This translates into CAISESLGNQPQHF.

The rearrangement uses TRBV13 and TRBJ2-7, with 11 bases identical to TRBD1. V trimming: 5 bases; J trimming: 4 bases; junction bases outside the gene matches: 4. CDR1 is PRHDT and CDR2 is FYEKMQ in the germline V gene (reference sequence). The CDR3 totals 14 residues. The CDR3 protein is CASSRGTGGYEQYF. The DNA for the CDR3 is TGTGCCAGCAGCCGCGGGACAGGGGGGTACGAGCAGTACTTC.

This clone was seen a handful of times. This chain connects TRBV27 to TRBJ2-3; D unclear. This CDR3 has 13 residues. Trimming stripped 10 bases from V and 4 bases from J, with 15 bases between. Germline V lookup: CDR1 MNHEY, CDR2 SMNVEV (reference sequence). CDR3 residues: CATPSWKADTQYF. The CDR3 region has the DNA TGTGCCACCCCGTCGTGGAAGGCAGATACGCAGTATTTT.

This chain uses TRBV19 with TRBJ1-2, with unresolved D. The CDR3 spans 16 residues. Looked up from germline, CDR1 is LNHDA and CDR2 is SQIVND (reference sequence). V was shortened by 4 bases and J by 0 bases, with 15 bases between the two germline ends. The CDR3 DNA follows: TGTGCCAGTAGTAACCCAGCAGGCACAGCTAACTATGGCTACACCTTC. Its translation is CASSNPAGTANYGYTF.

Here the CDR3 DNA reads TGTGCCAGCTCACCGACTCCCTACCCTGAAGCTTTCTTT. Its protein is CASSPTPYPEAFF. The rearrangement links TRBV18 to TRBJ1-1; D remains ambiguous. The ends were cut back, 3 bases at V and 6 bases at J, with 11 bases in the middle. The germline gives CDR1 KGHSH, CDR2 LQKENI. This CDR3 contains 13 residues. The complete variable domain, with remaining parts taken from reference TRBV18 and TRBJ1-1, reads NAGVMQNPRHLVRRRGQEARLRCSPMKGHSHVYWYRQLPEEGLKFMVYLQKENIIDESGMPKERFSAEFPKEGPSILRIQQVVRGDSAAYFCASSPTPYPEAFFGQGTRLTVV.

V gene TRBV5-5 combines with J gene TRBJ2-1, with TRBD2 matching over 12 bases. With V trimmed by 4 bases and J by 3 bases, 11 bases remained unmatched. Per the germline V gene, CDR1 is SGHKS and CDR2 is YYEKEE (reference sequence). The CDR3 totals 18 residues. CDR3 bases: TGTGCCAGCAGCACGAAGACTAGCGGGGGAGCTCGCTACAATGAGCAGTTCTTC. This sequence encodes CASSTKTSGGARYNEQFF.

The rearrangement uses TRBV19 and TRBJ2-7; a weak D match, TRBD2 (7 bases). The germline V gene has CDR1 LNHDA and CDR2 SQIVND (reference sequence). The V and J ends lost 3 bases and 3 bases respectively, with 18 bases between them. The CDR3 length is 16 residues. The CDR3 spells CASSIRGSSGHYEQYF. The CDR3 nucleotides are TGTGCCAGTAGTATTAGGGGGTCTAGCGGACACTACGAGCAGTACTTC. Filled out from reference TRBV19 and TRBJ2-7, the complete variable domain reads DGGITQSPKYLFRKEGQNVTLSCEQNLNHDAMYWYRQDPGQGLRLIYYSQIVNDFQKGDIAEGYSVSREKKESFPLTVTSAQKNPTAFYLCASSIRGSSGHYEQYFGPGTRLTVT.

The chain links TRBV10-3 to TRBJ2-2, with D perhaps TRBD2 (5 bases). The CDR3 totals 13 residues. The ends were cut back, 6 bases at V and 6 bases at J, with 11 bases in the middle. The germline CDR1 and CDR2 sequences are ENHRY and SYGVKD. This chain's CDR3 is CAISPVGAGELFF. In DNA, the CDR3 is TGTGCCATCAGCCCGGTCGGGGCCGGGGAGCTGTTTTTT.

The CDR3 region has the DNA TGTGCCAGCAGCTCAGCTAGACAGGTTTATAGCAATCAGCCCCAGCATTTT. Its translation is CASSSARQVYSNQPQHF. The rearrangement links TRBV7-3 to TRBJ1-5, with D tentatively TRBD1 (6 bases). Trimming left V 4 bases short and J 0 bases short, with 16 bases between. The CDR3 spans 17 residues. The germline gives CDR1 SGHTA, CDR2 FQGTGA.

V is TRBV6-5 and J is TRBJ2-1, with 8 positions matching TRBD2. V lost 2 bases, J lost 2 bases, and 2 bases stayed unmatched. The CDR3 consists of 15 residues. Germline CDR1 reads MNHEY; CDR2 reads SVGAGI. CDR3 nucleotides: TGTGCCAGCAGTTACGGCGGGGGGACCTACAATGAGCAGTTCTTC. As protein: CASSYGGGTYNEQFF.

The chain carries TRBV9 and TRBJ2-3, with 9 positions matching TRBD2. The CDR3 sequence is 15 residues long. Trimming removed 4 bases from V and 0 bases from J; junction bases left unmatched: 3. Per germline, CDR1 SGDLS and CDR2 YYNGEE. DNA for the CDR3: TGTGCCAGCAGCCCTCTAGCGGGGAGCACAGATACGCAGTATTTT. Translation gives CASSPLAGSTDTQYF.